This paragraph covers one T cell receptor (beta chain) sequence. Its antigen is as yet unknown. The sample is drawn from a study of cytomegalovirus exposure and HLA in healthy donors. Findings and limits, study-wide: Information on immune exposure was restricted to one variable (CMV serostatus).

Primers for the PCR totalled 60 Vbeta and 13 Jbeta. Per the original methods: In a later analysis, 75 million to 85 million unique TCR beta chains included roughly 11 million shared by two or more donors. TCRdb keeps only in-frame clones here, not all; method: immunoSEQ multiplex PCR. V and J calls and clone size are given by that table; D and trimming were obtained from the DNA. Among roughly 100,000 clones listed, about 80% were seen once. The receptor was derived from a man between 25 and 39 years old in good health and CMV-seronegative. What was sequenced was PBMCs.

The CDR3: CATSPQPAYEQYF. CDR3 sequence (DNA): TGTGCCACCAGCCCACAGCCGGCCTACGAGCAGTACTTC. The gene calls are TRBV15 and TRBJ2-7; D is uncertain. This CDR3 spans 13 amino acids. Germline CDR1 LNHNV, CDR2 YYDKDF (reference sequence). V lost 5 bases, J lost 2 bases, and 10 bases lay in between.